This TCR beta chain originates from a study of T cell changes during pregnancy in multiple sclerosis. The table came from immunoSEQ multiplex PCR; TCRdb's copy has only in-frame clones and leaves some out. This table holds about 110,000 clones, approximately 90% found once. V was cut by 0 bases and J by 5 bases, with 9 bases left in between. Germline CDR1 reads SGHNT; CDR2 reads YYREEE (reference sequence). The CDR3 spans 13 residues. This clone was observed once. Specimen: peripheral blood, collected after pregnancy. The TCR was taken from a female donor with multiple sclerosis, enrolled in a pregnancy study. The chain joins TRBV5-4 to TRBJ2-7; D perhaps matches TRBD1 (5 bases). In nucleotides, the CDR3 is TGTGCCAGCAGCTTGGGGCAGGGAAACGAGCAGTACTTC. Its translation is CASSLGQGNEQYF.